A selection of T cell receptor beta chains follows, all from one sample in a study of blood T cell repertoires in COVID-19. Sequencing was performed with immunoSEQ multiplex PCR; in TCRdb, only in-frame clones are kept and a portion is missing. This sample has approximately 180,000 clones; 70% to 90% occur once, and the top ten carry more than 8%. The specimen sequenced was peripheral blood. Receptor source: a woman of 80 years or more with acute or convalescent COVID-19. CDR3s include the opening cysteine and the closing phenylalanine or tryptophan. A D gene is named only where the DNA matches it firmly. For some rows the clone size is stated as once, few or many, or as a class when expanded; others skip it.

abundance	j_gene	v_gene	d_gene	CDR3aa	CDR3nt
.	TRBJ1-6	TRBV6-6	.	CASSSTDTSYNSPLHF	TGTGCCAGCAGTTCTACTGACACCTCCTATAATTCACCCCTCCACTTT
few	TRBJ1-3	TRBV4-1	TRBD1	CASSQGDRGAGNTIYF	TGCGCCAGCAGCCAGGGGGACAGGGGGGCTGGAAACACCATATATTTT
.	TRBJ1-1	TRBV29-1	.	CSVERGLGAFF	TGCAGCGTTGAACGGGGGTTGGGAGCTTTCTTT
.	TRBJ2-5	TRBV7-2	.	CASSSRVEETQYF	TGTGCCAGCAGCTCGAGGGTGGAGGAGACCCAGTACTTC
.	TRBJ2-3	TRBV6-1	.	CASSEGRSSTDTQYF	TGTGCCAGCAGTGAAGGAAGGAGCAGCACAGATACGCAGTATTTT
.	TRBJ2-3	TRBV3-1/TRBV3-2	TRBD2	CASSQGTSGGTDTQYF	TGTGCCAGCAGCCAAGGGACTAGCGGGGGGACAGATACGCAGTATTTT
.	TRBJ1-2	TRBV30	TRBD1	CAWQDRASLGYTF	TGTGCCTGGCAGGACAGGGCGAGTCTTGGCTACACCTTC
.	TRBJ1-5	TRBV19	.	CASSIGGGSGQPQHF	TGTGCCAGTAGTATAGGAGGGGGTTCTGGTCAGCCCCAGCATTTT
.	TRBJ2-1	TRBV7-2	TRBD2	CASSWVSGTSGIGEQFF	TGTGCCAGCAGCTGGGTGTCCGGGACTAGCGGGATCGGTGAGCAGTTCTTC
once	TRBJ2-2	TRBV7-9	TRBD1	CASSPVGGQERGELFF	TGTGCCAGCAGCCCAGTGGGGGGACAGGAACGCGGGGAGCTGTTTTTT
.	TRBJ1-2	TRBV11-3	TRBD1	CASGQGRTGYTF	TGTGCCAGCGGACAGGGGAGAACTGGCTACACCTTC
.	TRBJ2-7	TRBV7-2	TRBD2	CASSSSGEIPYEQYF	TGTGCCAGCAGCTCAAGCGGGGAGATCCCCTACGAGCAGTACTTC
.	TRBJ1-1	TRBV11-3	TRBD1	CASSLDGTANTEAFF	TGTGCCAGCAGCTTAGATGGGACAGCGAACACTGAAGCTTTCTTT
.	TRBJ2-2	TRBV10-1	.	CASSESGGDTGELFF	TGCGCCAGCAGTGAGTCTGGCGGAGACACCGGGGAGCTGTTTTTT
.	TRBJ2-3	TRBV7-2	.	CASTPPDPLYTQYF	TGTGCCAGCACCCCCCCAGATCCCCTTTATACGCAGTATTTT
few	TRBJ1-2	TRBV27	TRBD1	CASSLRDRGGYTF	TGTGCCAGCAGTTTACGGGACAGGGGTGGCTACACCTTC
.	TRBJ1-4	TRBV6-6	.	CASSAYGGGYEKLFF	TGTGCCAGCAGCGCCTACGGGGGGGGATATGAAAAACTGTTTTTT
.	TRBJ1-2	TRBV30	TRBD1	CAWSVGTRGHGYTF	TGTGCCTGGAGTGTAGGGACCAGGGGGCATGGCTACACCTTC
.	TRBJ2-2	TRBV10-3	TRBD2	CAIGSGGTNTGELFF	TGTGCCATCGGGAGCGGGGGCACGAACACCGGGGAGCTGTTTTTT
.	TRBJ1-1	TRBV6-5	.	CAGRTGIDTEAFF	TGTGCCGGAAGAACAGGTATCGACACTGAAGCTTTCTTT
.	TRBJ2-1	TRBV5-4	.	CASSQPGYWDNEQFF	TGTGCCAGCAGCCAGCCAGGGTATTGGGACAATGAGCAGTTCTTC
.	TRBJ1-1	TRBV19	TRBD1	CASSIFPGTGPEAFF	TGTGCCAGTAGTATATTCCCGGGGACAGGGCCTGAAGCTTTCTTT